This T cell receptor beta chain was sequenced during a study of CD8 T cells in Susac syndrome. Random hexamers were used to reverse transcribe 0.5 to 1 ug of RNA. TCRdb ran MiXCR on the immunoSEQ multiplex PCR reads and lists one entry per CDR3 protein. The sample contains 110,000 or so distinct CDR3 sequences, 90% to 95% of which appear only once. Sequencing of TCR beta was undertaken in CD8+ and CD4+ T cells derived from blood. Negative isolation was used for CD8+ and CD4+ T cells and FACS enrichment for TEMRA cells. V was clipped by 5 bases and J by 7 bases; unmatched bases: 2. The CDR3 has 12 residues. Germline lookup yields CDR1 SEHNR and CDR2 FQNEAQ (reference sequence).

The gene calls are TRBV7-9 and TRBJ1-5; the match to TRBD1 covers 7 bases. The sample consisted of CD4+ T cells from PBMCs. This receptor was obtained from a human donor with multiple sclerosis. Here the CDR3 reads CASSNRGQPQHF. The CDR3 DNA reads TGTGCCAGCAGCAACAGGGGACAGCCCCAGCATTTT.